Given below is one TCR beta chain in context. Relapses following autologous stem cell transplantation were seen in all patients, with brentuximab vedotin exposure varying. This entry comes from a study of PD-1 blockade in classical Hodgkin lymphoma. Assay used: immunoSEQ multiplex PCR; TCRdb lists only in-frame clones, some missing. The sample has about 11,000 clones; 60% to 85% are singletons. The germline CDR1 and CDR2 sequences are MNHEY and SMNVEV (reference sequence). V lost 2 bases, J lost 2 bases, and 0 bases stayed unmatched. The CDR3 loop spans 14 amino acids. The TCR sequence derives from a human donor with classical Hodgkin lymphoma. The sample was peripheral blood mononuclear cells (PBMCs), taken at baseline. The chain carries TRBV27 and TRBJ2-7; 10 bases fit TRBD2. The CDR3 DNA reads TGTGCCAGCAGTTTACTAGCGGGAGCCTACGAGCAGTACTTC. Translation: CASSLLAGAYEQYF.